This T cell receptor beta chain originates from a study of Tregs in tolerant kidney transplant recipients. For the study at large: Sorting of CD4+CD25+CD127- cells followed approximately three-day belatacept mixed lymphocyte reactions, sometimes with roughly five-day graft donor restimulation. Antibodies separated recipient from donor cells. Study findings and constraints: Findings come from small patient numbers and require larger validation.

Germline CDR1 KGHSH, CDR2 LQKENI. The CDR3 consists of 15 residues. The junction had 8 bases not matched to a gene; V was cut back by 4 bases and J by 4 bases. This table comes from immunoSEQ multiplex PCR, and its TCRdb copy is limited to in-frame clones, with some not included. Of about 44,000 clones listed, about 95% were seen once; the top ten hold 0.3% to 0.45%. A remark on this clone: The antigen remains unidentified.

This clonotype was obtained from a human donor in good health. Source material: Tregs from blood cultured with allogeneic cells. V usage is TRBV18 and J usage is TRBJ1-2, with 8 bases that match TRBD1. CDR3 nucleotide sequence: TGTGCCAGCTCACTTGGACAGGGAGCGGCCTATGGCTACACCTTC. As protein: CASSLGQGAAYGYTF.